Below are 8 T cell receptor beta chains sequenced from a single sample in a study of memory CD4+ T cells and cytomegalovirus serostatus. Single viable CD3+CD4+CD8-CD45RO+ cells were sorted as the memory CD4+ T cells. The method was immunoSEQ multiplex PCR; TCRdb's version includes in-frame clones alone and lacks a portion of them. The data show fewer than 35,000 clones, 70% to 80% seen once. The sequencing sample was made of memory CD4+ T cells from blood. The receptors derive from an adult in good health and CMV-seronegative.

This clone was counted only a few times. The chain links TRBV7-8 to TRBJ2-2; 9 nucleotides align to TRBD2. Germline CDR1 reads SGHVS; CDR2 reads FQNEAQ. The CDR3 covers 15 residues. V shed 7 bases and J 3 bases; nucleotides not matched to a gene: 6. DNA of the CDR3: TGTGCCAGCAACTATCTAGCGGGGTACACCGGGGAGCTGTTTTTT. It encodes CASNYLAGYTGELFF.

The V call is TRBV7-2, the J call TRBJ2-2; D gene ambiguous. Germline CDR1 is SGHTA and CDR2 is FQGNSA. Trimming stripped 2 bases from V and 4 bases from J, with 11 bases between. This CDR3 is built from 15 residues. The CDR3 DNA follows: TGTGCCAGCAGCTTAAGTGGATTAGGCACCGGGGAGCTGTTTTTT. Its translation is CASSLSGLGTGELFF. Based on the CDR3 plus reference TRBV7-2 and TRBJ2-2, the full variable domain is GAGVSQSPSNKVTEKGKDVELRCDPISGHTALYWYRQSLGQGLEFLIYFQGNSAPDKSGLPSDRFSAERTGGSVSTLTIQRTQQEDSAVYLCASSLSGLGTGELFFGEGSRLTVL.

This sequence joins TRBV7-2 and TRBJ2-1; no definite D call. CDR1 SGHTA and CDR2 FQGNSA come from the germline V gene. The ends were cut back, 1 base at V and 6 bases at J, with 10 bases in the middle. The length of the CDR3 is 14 residues. This chain's CDR3 is CASSLDQNLNEQFF. The CDR3 nucleotides are TGTGCCAGCAGCTTAGATCAGAACCTCAATGAGCAGTTCTTC.

The V and J genes are TRBV7-8 and TRBJ2-2; 9 nucleotides match TRBD2. This CDR3 contains 19 residues. CDR1 and CDR2 (germline): SGHVS, FQNEAQ. With 5 bases clipped from V and 4 bases from J, the junction kept 17 bases outside the gene matches. This CDR3 reads CASSPYRVLSGGTTGELFF. The CDR3 bases are TGTGCCAGCAGCCCGTACAGGGTTTTGAGCGGGGGGACCACCGGGGAGCTGTTTTTT.

This clone has just one count. The chain uses TRBV6-5 and TRBJ1-3; D is unclear. The CDR3 totals 15 residues. Germline lookup yields CDR1 MNHEY and CDR2 SVGAGI. V was shortened by 7 bases and J by 0 bases, with 13 bases between the two germline ends. CDR3 nucleotide sequence: TGTGCCAGCACCAGGACGGCGAGCTCTGGAAACACCATATATTTT. It encodes CASTRTASSGNTIYF.

This chain connects TRBV7-2 to TRBJ1-2; no clear D. V was cut by 5 bases and J by 8 bases, with 15 bases left in between. Germline V gene lookup returns CDR1 SGHTA and CDR2 FQGNSA. The CDR3 is 13 residues long. The CDR3 nucleotides are TGTGCCAGCAGCCAAATGGGGTTTGACGGCTACACCTTC. This encodes CASSQMGFDGYTF.

DNA for the CDR3: TGTGCCAGCAGTTTAGGAGGGGAAGGCTACACCTTC. Encoded protein: CASSLGGEGYTF. The J gene is TRBJ1-2, the V gene TRBV27, with D perhaps TRBD1 (5 bases). The V end lost 2 bases, the J end lost 8 bases, and 9 bases lay between the germline ends. Looked up from germline, CDR1 is MNHEY and CDR2 is SMNVEV (reference sequence). The CDR3 totals 12 residues.

V is TRBV7-8 and J is TRBJ2-3, with D unclear. The CDR3 is 15 residues long. Trimming removed 1 base at V and 0 bases at J, with 8 bases between. Germline CDR1 SGHVS, CDR2 FQNEAQ. Written as DNA, the CDR3 is TGTGCCAGCAGCTTAGTCAGGATTAGCACAGATACGCAGTATTTT. Encoded protein: CASSLVRISTDTQYF.